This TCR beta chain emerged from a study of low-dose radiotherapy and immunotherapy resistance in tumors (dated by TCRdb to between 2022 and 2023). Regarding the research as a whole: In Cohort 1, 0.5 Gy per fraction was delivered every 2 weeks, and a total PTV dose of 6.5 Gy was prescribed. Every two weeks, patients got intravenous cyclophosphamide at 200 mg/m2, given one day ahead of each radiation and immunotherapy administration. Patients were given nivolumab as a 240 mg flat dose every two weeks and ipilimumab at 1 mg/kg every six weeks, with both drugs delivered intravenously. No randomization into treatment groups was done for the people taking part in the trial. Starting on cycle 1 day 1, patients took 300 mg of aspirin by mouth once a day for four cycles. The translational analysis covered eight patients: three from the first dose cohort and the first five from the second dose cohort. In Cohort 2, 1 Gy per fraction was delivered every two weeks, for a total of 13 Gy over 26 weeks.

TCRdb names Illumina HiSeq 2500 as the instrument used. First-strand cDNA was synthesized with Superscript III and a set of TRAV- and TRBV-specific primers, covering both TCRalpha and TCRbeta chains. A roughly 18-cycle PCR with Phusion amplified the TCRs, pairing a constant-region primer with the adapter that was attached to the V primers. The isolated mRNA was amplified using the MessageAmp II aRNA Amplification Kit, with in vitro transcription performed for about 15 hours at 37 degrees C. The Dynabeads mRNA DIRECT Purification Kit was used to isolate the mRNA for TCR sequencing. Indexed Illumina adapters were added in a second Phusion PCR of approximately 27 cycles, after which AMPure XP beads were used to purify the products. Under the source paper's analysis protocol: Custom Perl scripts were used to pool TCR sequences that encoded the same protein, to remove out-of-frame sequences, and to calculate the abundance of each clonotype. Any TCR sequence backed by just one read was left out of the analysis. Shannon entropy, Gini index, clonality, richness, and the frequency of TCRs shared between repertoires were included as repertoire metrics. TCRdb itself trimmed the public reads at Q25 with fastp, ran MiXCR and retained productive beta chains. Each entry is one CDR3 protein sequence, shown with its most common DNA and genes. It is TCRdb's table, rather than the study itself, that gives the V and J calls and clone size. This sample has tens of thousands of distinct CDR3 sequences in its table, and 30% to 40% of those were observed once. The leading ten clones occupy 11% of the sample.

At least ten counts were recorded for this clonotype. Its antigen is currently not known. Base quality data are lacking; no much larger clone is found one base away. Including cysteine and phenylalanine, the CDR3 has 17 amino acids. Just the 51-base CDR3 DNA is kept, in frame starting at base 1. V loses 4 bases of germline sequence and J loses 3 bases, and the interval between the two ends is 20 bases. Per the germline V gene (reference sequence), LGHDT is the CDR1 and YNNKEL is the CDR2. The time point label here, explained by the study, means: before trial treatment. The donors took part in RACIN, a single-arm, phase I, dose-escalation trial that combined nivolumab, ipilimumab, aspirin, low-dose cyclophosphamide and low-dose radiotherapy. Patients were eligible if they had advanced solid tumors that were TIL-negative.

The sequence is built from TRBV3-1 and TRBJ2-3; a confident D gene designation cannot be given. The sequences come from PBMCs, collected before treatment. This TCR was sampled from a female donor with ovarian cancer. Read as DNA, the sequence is TGTGCCAGCAGCCTCGGTTGGGCTTCTTCTAGAACAGATACGCAGTATTTT. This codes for CASSLGWASSRTDTQYF.